The clone carrying this T cell receptor beta chain was seen only once. No antigen is known for it. The sample comes from a study of T-cell memory formation after mild COVID-19. Findings and caveats of the study: Contracting clones localized mainly to CM and EM when CD4+ and mainly to EMRA when CD8+.

Germline values: CDR1 ENHRY, CDR2 SYGVKD. There are 13 residues in the CDR3. Trimming stripped 2 bases from V and 2 bases from J, with 6 bases between. TCRdb ran MiXCR on the 5' RACE reads and lists one entry per CDR3 protein. The data show 430,000 or so distinct CDR3 sequences, about 23% seen once. The sample was PBMCs or a T cell subset sorted from them (not recorded which). The V gene is TRBV10-3, the J gene TRBJ1-1, with D possibly matching TRBD1 (5 bases). The receptor's source is an adult woman who had mild COVID-19 (a few samples of this study predate the infection). Cell type and time point are not known. The DNA of the CDR3 is TGTGCCATCAGTGAGGGGGCTAACACTGAAGCTTTCTTT. Protein: CAISEGANTEAFF.